These 19 T cell receptor beta chains share one sample of origin, sequenced in a study of CD8 T cells in Susac syndrome. Random hexamers were used to reverse transcribe the RNA input (roughly 0.5 to 1 ug). TCRdb ran MiXCR on the immunoSEQ multiplex PCR reads and lists one entry per CDR3 protein. The data hold fewer than 350,000 distinct CDR3 sequences, with 75% to 90% observed a single time. Sequences were obtained from CD8+ T cells from PBMCs. These receptors were collected from a human donor with multiple sclerosis.

This rearrangement joins TRBV12-3 or TRBV12-4 to TRBJ2-2; the D is unclear. The CDR3 spans 13 residues. The V end was cut by 10 bases, the J end by 5 bases, with 14 bases between. The CDR3 bases are TGTGCCACCCCCACAATAGGGACCGGGGAGCTGTTTTTT. The encoded protein is CATPTIGTGELFF.

V usage is TRBV4-1 and J usage is TRBJ2-5, with TRBD1 matching 10 bases. V was pared by 0 bases and J by 7 bases, with 8 bases of the junction left unmatched. Germline values: CDR1 MGHRA, CDR2 YSYEKL. The CDR3 is 16 residues long. The chain's CDR3 is CASSQERDRGQGTQYF. The CDR3 DNA reads as TGCGCCAGCAGCCAAGAACGCGACAGGGGGCAGGGGACCCAGTACTTC.

The chain uses TRBV9 and TRBJ2-7; D could derive from TRBD1 or TRBD2 (6 bases each). Trimming stripped 4 bases from V and 1 base from J, with 15 bases between. CDR1 is SGDLS and CDR2 is YYNGEE in the germline V gene. The CDR3 is 15 amino acids. This chain's CDR3 is CASSPKGGASYEQYF. Here the CDR3 DNA reads TGTGCCAGCAGCCCAAAGGGGGGTGCGTCCTACGAGCAGTACTTC.

The V call is TRBV10-2, the J call TRBJ2-2; D remains unclear. The V gene lost 0 bases and the J gene lost 1 base, with 6 bases spanning the gap. This CDR3 spans 15 amino acids. Looked up from germline, CDR1 is WSHSY and CDR2 is SAAADI. The CDR3 DNA follows: TGCGCCAGCAGTGAGTCGATACTGAACACCGGGGAGCTGTTTTTT. This codes for CASSESILNTGELFF.

The chain has TRBV6-2 or TRBV6-3 and TRBJ2-7; TRBD1 matches 7 bases. Losses at the gene ends were 6 bases for V and 1 base for J; bases not matched to a gene: 6. CDR1 and CDR2 from the germline V gene are MNHEY and SVGEGT. The CDR3 has 14 residues. In nucleotides, the CDR3 is TGTGCCAGCAGCTCCTTGACAGGGTCCTACGAGCAGTACTTC. It specifies CASSSLTGSYEQYF.

This clonotype has just a few counts. The CDR3 DNA reads TGTGCCAGCAGCTTAGTGGGGGGGATGCAGACCCAGTACTTC. Residues: CASSLVGGMQTQYF. The rearrangement uses TRBV7-2 and TRBJ2-5; 7 bases match TRBD2. Germline trimming cut 1 base from V and 6 bases from J; bases unmatched to any gene: 5. The CDR3 is 14 amino acids. Germline values: CDR1 SGHTA, CDR2 FQGNSA.

The rearrangement uses TRBV9 and TRBJ1-2; D is perhaps TRBD1 (6 bases). The CDR3 contains 14 residues. The germline gives CDR1 SGDLS, CDR2 YYNGEE. The V end lost 3 bases, the J end lost 8 bases, and 17 bases lay between the germline ends. The CDR3 region has the DNA TGTGCCAGCAGCGCCAACACAGGGACGAGAGGCTACACCTTC. Translating it yields CASSANTGTRGYTF.

This chain links TRBV27 with TRBJ2-3; a possible D gene is TRBD2 (6 bases). In germline, CDR1 is MNHEY, CDR2 SMNVEV (reference sequence). V gave up 2 bases and J gave up 3 bases, with 9 bases separating them. The CDR3 runs to 14 residues. The CDR3 spells CASSLLAQTDTQYF. As DNA, the CDR3 is TGTGCCAGCAGTTTACTAGCGCAAACAGATACGCAGTATTTT.

The J gene is TRBJ2-1, the V gene TRBV6-2 or TRBV6-3; 10 bases match TRBD2. Germline V gene lookup returns CDR1 MNHEY and CDR2 SVGEGT. V shed 2 bases, J shed 8 bases, and the junction held 9 bases outside the gene matches. This CDR3 contains 16 residues. CDR3 coding DNA: TGTGCCAGCAGTTACGTCCTAGCGGGAGTTGGGGATGAGCAGTTCTTC. It yields the protein CASSYVLAGVGDEQFF.

The chain employs TRBV19 and TRBJ2-1; D tentatively fits TRBD1 or TRBD2 (5 bases each). The length of the CDR3 is 16 residues. Germline values: CDR1 LNHDA, CDR2 SQIVND (reference sequence). With 6 bases removed from V and 2 bases from J, the gap between germline ends came to 17 bases. The CDR3 reads CASSPYEGRAYNEQFF. The CDR3 DNA reads as TGTGCCAGTAGCCCCTACGAGGGGCGGGCCTACAATGAGCAGTTCTTC.

V and J are TRBV12-3 or TRBV12-4 and TRBJ1-2; D call uncertain. The V end lost 3 bases, the J end lost 5 bases, and 10 bases lay between the germline ends. This CDR3 is built from 13 residues. The CDR3: CASSFRVEYGYTF. The CDR3 nucleotides read TGTGCCAGCAGTTTTCGGGTGGAATATGGCTACACCTTC.

The CDR3 sequence: CAWSGPAASYNEQFF. The CDR3 nucleotides are TGTGCCTGGAGTGGCCCAGCGGCATCCTACAATGAGCAGTTCTTC. V gene TRBV30 combines with J gene TRBJ2-1; the D gene is possibly TRBD2 (5 bases). Deletions cut 1 base from V and 1 base from J, with 11 bases between. Germline CDR1 GTSNPN, CDR2 SVGIG (reference sequence). The CDR3 has 15 amino acids. Full variable domain (remainder filled in from reference TRBV30 and TRBJ2-1): SQTIHQWPATLVQPVGSPLSLECTVEGTSNPNLYWYRQAAGRGLQLLFYSVGIGQISSEVPQNLSASRPQDRQFILSSKKLLLSDSGFYLCAWSGPAASYNEQFFGPGTRLTVL.

This clonotype was counted a single time. This chain links TRBV12-3 or TRBV12-4 with TRBJ2-3, with TRBD2 matching 10 bases. V shed 5 bases and J 6 bases; nucleotides not matched to a gene: 11. CDR3 length: 16 amino acids. Here the CDR3 reads CASSHPSSGSYDTQYF. For the CDR3, the DNA is TGTGCCAGCAGTCACCCATCTAGCGGGAGCTACGATACGCAGTATTTT.

J is TRBJ1-2 and V is TRBV9; tentative D call: TRBD1 (5 bases). CDR1 and CDR2 (germline): SGDLS, YYNGEE. The V end lost 0 bases, the J end lost 1 base, and 10 bases lay between the germline ends. CDR3 length: 15 amino acids. CDR3: CASSVVGGNNYGYTF. The CDR3 region has the DNA TGTGCCAGCAGCGTAGTGGGGGGAAATAACTATGGCTACACCTTC.

This chain links TRBV13 with TRBJ1-1; D possibly corresponds to TRBD1 (6 bases). V lost 5 bases, J lost 3 bases, and 16 bases lay in between. The CDR3 is 15 residues long. Germline V gives CDR1 PRHDT, CDR2 FYEKMQ (reference sequence). CDR3 in DNA: TGTGCCAGCAGCAACCGGGGGGGCGGGTACACTGAAGCTTTCTTT. Translation: CASSNRGGGYTEAFF.

This chain joins TRBV28 and TRBJ2-1, with TRBD2 matching over 8 bases. Trimming cost V 6 bases and J 8 bases; bases outside gene matches: 12. CDR1 is MDHEN and CDR2 is SYDVKM in the germline V gene. CDR3 length: 15 residues. CDR3 sequence (DNA): TGTGCCAGCAGCCCGATAAGTAGCGGGGAGGATGAGCAGTTCTTC. It yields the protein CASSPISSGEDEQFF. Filled out from reference TRBV28 and TRBJ2-1, the complete variable domain reads DVKVTQSSRYLVKRTGEKVFLECVQDMDHENMFWYRQDPGLGLRLIYFSYDVKMKEKGDIPEGYSVSREKKERFSLILESASTNQTSMYLCASSPISSGEDEQFFGPGTRLTVL.

The chain has TRBV9 and TRBJ1-4; D not resolved. V was trimmed by 6 bases and J by 7 bases, leaving 16 bases between them. The CDR3 has 14 amino acids. Germline values: CDR1 SGDLS, CDR2 YYNGEE. CDR3 nucleotides: TGTGCCAGCACCGACGGTTTGTATGGTGAAAAACTGTTTTTT. It yields the protein CASTDGLYGEKLFF.

V gene TRBV19 combines with J gene TRBJ2-3; 8 positions agree with TRBD1. V gave up 1 base and J gave up 1 base; unmatched junction bases: 4. Germline assignment: CDR1 LNHDA and CDR2 SQIVND (reference sequence). CDR3 length: 16 amino acids. In nucleotides, the CDR3 is TGTGCCAGTAGTATAGCGACAGGGGACGGCACAGATACGCAGTATTTT. Amino acids: CASSIATGDGTDTQYF.

V gene TRBV18 combines with J gene TRBJ2-3; no clear D gene. Trimming cost V 3 bases and J 3 bases, with 16 bases left between them. The CDR3 consists of 16 residues. Germline V CDR1 and CDR2: KGHSH, LQKENI. The CDR3: CASSPTDNQGTDTQYF. In nucleotides, the CDR3 is TGTGCCAGCTCACCGACCGACAACCAAGGGACAGATACGCAGTATTTT.